The present T cell receptor beta chain was sequenced within a study of response to subunit inactivated influenza vaccine. The sample holds a few counts of this clonotype. TCRdb redid the calling of the RT-PCR reads with MiXCR, one entry per CDR3 protein. This table has around 530,000 distinct CDR3 sequences, approximately 15% appearing once. The TCR comes from a man aged 50 to 75 who received an inactivated influenza vaccine. The sample consisted of CD4+ T cells sorted from PBMCs, taken around 25 months after vaccination.

The CDR3, as DNA: TGTGCCACGCAACTAGGGGCGAACACTGAAGCTTTCTTT. The encoded protein is CATQLGANTEAFF. The chain has TRBV6-1 and TRBJ1-1, with a weak D call TRBD1 (5 bases). CDR3 length: 13 residues. Per the germline V gene, CDR1 is MNHNS and CDR2 is SASEGT. The germline V and J ends were trimmed by 10 bases and 1 base, with 13 bases remaining between them.